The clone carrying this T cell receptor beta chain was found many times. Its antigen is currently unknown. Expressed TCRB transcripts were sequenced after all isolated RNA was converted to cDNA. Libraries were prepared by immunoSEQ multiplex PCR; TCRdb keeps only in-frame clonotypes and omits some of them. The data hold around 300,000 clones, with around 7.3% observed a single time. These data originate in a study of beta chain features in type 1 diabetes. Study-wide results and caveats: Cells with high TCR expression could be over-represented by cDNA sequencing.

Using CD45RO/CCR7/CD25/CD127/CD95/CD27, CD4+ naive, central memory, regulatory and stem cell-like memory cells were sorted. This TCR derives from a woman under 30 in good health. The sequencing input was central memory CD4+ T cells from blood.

CDR3 coding DNA: TGTGCCAGCAGCCTGACAGGGGACGGAGAAAAACTGTTTTTT. It is translated as CASSLTGDGEKLFF. This chain uses TRBV13 with TRBJ1-4; TRBD1 agrees at 8 bases. The V gene's germline CDR1 is PRHDT and CDR2 FYEKMQ (reference sequence). CDR3 length equals 14 residues. Unmatched junction bases numbered 7, after V lost 5 bases and J lost 8 bases.